This T cell receptor (beta chain) was retrieved from a study of blood T cells in healthy people across ages. The V end lost 2 bases, the J end lost 3 bases, and 13 bases lay between the germline ends. This CDR3 has 15 amino acids. CDR1 is MDHEN, CDR2 SYDVKM, per germline. With a J-beta primer mix and a sample-barcoded 5' primer, a second PCR ran about 6 to 11 cycles. TCRdb passed the 5' RACE reads through MiXCR, listing each CDR3 protein once. The repertoire includes roughly 1,800,000 distinct CDR3 sequences, about 49% of them detected once, and around 2.1% sits in the top ten. V gene TRBV28 combines with J gene TRBJ2-5, with D perhaps matching TRBD1 (5 bases). This TCR was recovered from a woman between 40 and 50 years old in good health. Sample: blood. In DNA form, the CDR3 reads TGTGCCAGCAGTTTAGGCGGCAGGGAAGAAGAGACCCAGTACTTC. Translation: CASSLGGREEETQYF. The variable domain in full, with the rest retrieved from reference TRBV28 and TRBJ2-5, is DVKVTQSSRYLVKRTGEKVFLECVQDMDHENMFWYRQDPGLGLRLIYFSYDVKMKEKGDIPEGYSVSREKKERFSLILESASTNQTSMYLCASSLGGREEETQYFGPGTRLLVL.